The clone carrying this T cell receptor beta chain was seen once. V gave up 7 bases and J gave up 1 base, with 20 bases separating them. In germline, CDR1 is SEHNR, CDR2 FQNEAQ (reference sequence). This CDR3 is 17 amino acids long. This sample is drawn from a study of blood T cell repertoires in COVID-19. Overall study: Some COVID-19 samples were acute and others convalescent; all came from the United States, Italy and Spain. PBMCs, B-cell-depleted T cells, or T cells were the source of the cDNA or gDNA that made up the material.

In the study's own analysis: Amplified reference gene primers provided the basis for estimating nucleated cell counts. Sequenced by immunoSEQ multiplex PCR; TCRdb stores in-frame clones only, minus some. The V and J calls and the clone size are those of that table, but D and trimming were determined from the DNA. The sample yields some 150,000 clones, under 90% seen once. The sequencing input was peripheral blood. The chain carries TRBV7-9 and TRBJ2-1, with D possibly TRBD2 on 6 matching bases. The receptor was derived from a human donor in a cohort sampled during active COVID-19. The CDR3 bases are TGTGCCAGCAAGAAATCTGGGACTCCATTTTCCTACAATGAGCAGTTCTTC. As protein: CASKKSGTPFSYNEQFF.